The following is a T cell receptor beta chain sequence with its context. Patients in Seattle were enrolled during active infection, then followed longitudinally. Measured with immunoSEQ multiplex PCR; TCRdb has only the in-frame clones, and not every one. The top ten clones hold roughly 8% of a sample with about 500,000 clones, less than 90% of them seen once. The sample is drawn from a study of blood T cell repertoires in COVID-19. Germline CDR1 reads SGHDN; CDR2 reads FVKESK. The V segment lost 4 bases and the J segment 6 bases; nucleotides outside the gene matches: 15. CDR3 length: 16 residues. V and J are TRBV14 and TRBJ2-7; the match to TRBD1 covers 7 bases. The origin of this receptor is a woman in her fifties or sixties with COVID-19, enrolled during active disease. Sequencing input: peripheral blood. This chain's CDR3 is CASSPRTRGRNLEQYF. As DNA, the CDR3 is TGTGCCAGCAGCCCCAGGACGAGGGGGCGCAATCTCGAGCAGTACTTC.